This T cell receptor (beta chain) derives from a study of technical replicates of blood from a few donors. TCRdb keeps only in-frame clones here, not all; method: immunoSEQ multiplex PCR. The sample lists approximately 78,000 clones, just under 97% occurring once. Losses at the gene ends were 2 bases for V and 6 bases for J; bases not matched to a gene: 11. The germline CDR1 and CDR2 sequences are SEHNR and FQNEAQ (reference sequence). The length of the CDR3 is 17 residues. Sequencing was performed on T cells isolated from PBMCs. The V and J genes are TRBV7-9 and TRBJ2-5; 11 bases agree with TRBD2. The TCR sequence derives from a human donor in good health. CDR3 DNA: TGTGCCAGCAGCTTATGGGGCCTAGCGGGGGGCGTTAAGACCCAGTACTTC. Translated: CASSLWGLAGGVKTQYF.